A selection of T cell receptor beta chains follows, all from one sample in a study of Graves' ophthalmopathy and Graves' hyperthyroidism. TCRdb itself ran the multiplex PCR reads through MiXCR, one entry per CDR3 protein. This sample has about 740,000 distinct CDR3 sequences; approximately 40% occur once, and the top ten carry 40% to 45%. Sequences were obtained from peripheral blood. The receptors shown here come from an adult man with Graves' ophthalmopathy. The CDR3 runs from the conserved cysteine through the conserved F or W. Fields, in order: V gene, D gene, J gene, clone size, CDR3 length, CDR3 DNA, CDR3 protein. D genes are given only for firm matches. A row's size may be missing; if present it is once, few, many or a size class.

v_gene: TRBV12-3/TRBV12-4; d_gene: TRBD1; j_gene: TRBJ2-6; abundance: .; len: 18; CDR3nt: TGTGCCAGCAGTTCGCTCGGGACAGGGGGCTCTGGGGCCAACGTCCTGACTTTC; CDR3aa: CASSSLGTGGSGANVLTF
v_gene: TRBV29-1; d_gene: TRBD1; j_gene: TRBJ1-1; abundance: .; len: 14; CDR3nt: TGCAGCGTTGAAATGGGACAGGGATACACTGAAGCTTTCTTT; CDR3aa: CSVEMGQGYTEAFF
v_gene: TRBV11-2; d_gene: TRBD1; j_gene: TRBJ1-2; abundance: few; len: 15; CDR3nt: TGTGCCAGCAGCCGGGGACAGGGCTCCCCAAGGGGCTACACCTTC; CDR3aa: CASSRGQGSPRGYTF
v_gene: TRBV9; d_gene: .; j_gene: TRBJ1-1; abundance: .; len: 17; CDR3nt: TGTGCCAGCAGCCACGGACAACCTTTTGCCATGAACACTGAAGCTTTCTTT; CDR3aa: CASSHGQPFAMNTEAFF
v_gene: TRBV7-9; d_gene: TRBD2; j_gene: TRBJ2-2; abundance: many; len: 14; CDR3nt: TGTGCCAGCAGCTTCCGCGGGAGTGCCGGGGAGCTGTTTTTT; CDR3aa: CASSFRGSAGELFF
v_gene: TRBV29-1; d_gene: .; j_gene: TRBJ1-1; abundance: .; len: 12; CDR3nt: TGTGCCTGGAGGTCCGTGAACACTGAAGCTTTCTTT; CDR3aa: CAWRSVNTEAFF
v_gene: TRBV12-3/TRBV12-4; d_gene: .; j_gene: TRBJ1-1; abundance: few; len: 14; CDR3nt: TGTGCCAGCAGGCGCACACAGGGATACACTGAAGCTTTCTTT; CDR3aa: CASRRTQGYTEAFF
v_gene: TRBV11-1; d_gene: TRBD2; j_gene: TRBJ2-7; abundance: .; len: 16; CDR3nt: TGTGCCAGCAGCTCCCCGGGACTAGCGGGAGGGCCGAGGCAGTACTTC; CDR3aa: CASSSPGLAGGPRQYF
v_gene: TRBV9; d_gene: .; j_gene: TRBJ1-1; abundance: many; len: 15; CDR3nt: TGTGCCAGCAGCAAGACCGGGACGGCGAACACTGAAGCTTTCTTT; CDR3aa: CASSKTGTANTEAFF
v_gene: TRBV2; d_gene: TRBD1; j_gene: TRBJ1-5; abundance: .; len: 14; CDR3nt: TGTGCCAGCAGTTTGTCGGGACAGGGTAAGCCCCAGCATTTT; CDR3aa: CASSLSGQGKPQHF
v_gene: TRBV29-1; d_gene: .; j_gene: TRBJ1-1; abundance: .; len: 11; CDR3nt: TGCAGCGGGTCCGGGGGGGTTGAAGCTTTCTTT; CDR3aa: CSGSGGVEAFF
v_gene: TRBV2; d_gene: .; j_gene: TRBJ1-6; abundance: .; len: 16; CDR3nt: TGTGCCAGCAGACCCGGCGAAGGTCGCTATAATTCACCCCTCCACTTT; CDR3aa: CASRPGEGRYNSPLHF
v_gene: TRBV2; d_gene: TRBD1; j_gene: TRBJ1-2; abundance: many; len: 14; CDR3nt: TGTGCCAGCACACCGGACAGGGGGGGGTATGGCTACACCTTC; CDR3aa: CASTPDRGGYGYTF
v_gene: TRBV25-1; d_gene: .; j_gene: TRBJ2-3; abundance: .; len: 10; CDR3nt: TGTGCCAGCAGCTCAGATACGCGGTATTTT; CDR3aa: CASSSDTRYF
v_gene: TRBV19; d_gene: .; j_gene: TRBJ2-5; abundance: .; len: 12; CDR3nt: TGTGCCAGTAGGGGGGACACGGAGACCCAGTACTTC; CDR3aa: CASRGDTETQYF
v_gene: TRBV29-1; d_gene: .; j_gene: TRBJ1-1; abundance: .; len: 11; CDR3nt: TGCAACGTTGTTCTGATAACTGAAGCTTTCTTT; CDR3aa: CNVVLITEAFF
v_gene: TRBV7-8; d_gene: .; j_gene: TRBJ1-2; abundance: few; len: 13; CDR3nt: TGTGCCAGCAGCTTATACCCAGGGGAGGGCTACACCTTC; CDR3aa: CASSLYPGEGYTF
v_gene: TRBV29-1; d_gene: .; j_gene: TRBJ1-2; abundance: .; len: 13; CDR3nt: TGCAGCGTGGGGGCAGGGTTGGACTATGGCTACACCTTC; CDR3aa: CSVGAGLDYGYTF
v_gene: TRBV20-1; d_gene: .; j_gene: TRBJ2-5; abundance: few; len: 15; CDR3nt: TGCAGTGCTAGAGATCCAAGCTCTAAAATCAGGGCCCAGTACTTC; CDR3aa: CSARDPSSKIRAQYF
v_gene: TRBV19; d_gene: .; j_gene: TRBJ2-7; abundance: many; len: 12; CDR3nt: TGTGCCAGCCGGGACATAACCTACGAGCAGTACTTC; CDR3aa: CASRDITYEQYF
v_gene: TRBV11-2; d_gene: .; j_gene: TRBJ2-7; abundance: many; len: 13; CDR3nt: TGTGCCAGCAGCCCAGTCACGCGCTACGAGCAGTACTTC; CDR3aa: CASSPVTRYEQYF
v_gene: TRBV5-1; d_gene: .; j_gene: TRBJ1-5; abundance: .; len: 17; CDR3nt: TGCGCCAGCAGCTTCCTACCATGGACAGAGAGCAATCAGCCCCAGCATTTT; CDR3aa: CASSFLPWTESNQPQHF
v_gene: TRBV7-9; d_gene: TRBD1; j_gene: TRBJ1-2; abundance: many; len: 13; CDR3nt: TGTGCCAGCAGCTGGACAGGGCCCTATGGCTACACCTTC; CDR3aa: CASSWTGPYGYTF
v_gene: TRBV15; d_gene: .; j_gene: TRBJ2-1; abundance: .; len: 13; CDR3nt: TGTGCCACCACCTTGGCGGGGAACAATGAGCAGTTCTTC; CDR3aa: CATTLAGNNEQFF
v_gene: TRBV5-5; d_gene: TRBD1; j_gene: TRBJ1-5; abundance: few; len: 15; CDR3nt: TGTGCCAGCACCTCAGAAGGGGGCGGCAATCAGCCCCAGCATTTT; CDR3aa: CASTSEGGGNQPQHF
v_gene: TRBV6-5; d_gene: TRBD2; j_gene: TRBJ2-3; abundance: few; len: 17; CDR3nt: TGTGCCAGCAGTTCCCCGGGACTAGCGGGTAGCACAGATACGCAGTATTTT; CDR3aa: CASSSPGLAGSTDTQYF
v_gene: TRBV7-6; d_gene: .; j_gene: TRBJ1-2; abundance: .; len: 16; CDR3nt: TGTGCCAGCAGCCAGCCGTCGGACACCGAGAACTATGGCTACACCTTC; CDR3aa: CASSQPSDTENYGYTF
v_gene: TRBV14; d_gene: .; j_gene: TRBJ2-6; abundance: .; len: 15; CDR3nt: TGTGCCAGCAGCCGAGCATTACCTGGGGCCAACGTCCTGACTTTC; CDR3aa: CASSRALPGANVLTF
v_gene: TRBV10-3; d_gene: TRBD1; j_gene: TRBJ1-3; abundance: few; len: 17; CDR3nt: TGTGCCATCAGTGAGCCGGGGACAGGGGTGTCTGGAAACACCATATATTTT; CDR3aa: CAISEPGTGVSGNTIYF
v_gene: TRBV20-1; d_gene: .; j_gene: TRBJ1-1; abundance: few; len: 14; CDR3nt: TGCAGTGCTAGAGATCTTGCGGTGGACACTGAAGCTTTCTTT; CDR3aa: CSARDLAVDTEAFF
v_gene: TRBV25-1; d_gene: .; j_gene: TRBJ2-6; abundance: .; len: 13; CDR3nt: TGTGCCAGGGGGGTCTCTGGGGCCAACGTCCTGACTTTC; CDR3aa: CARGVSGANVLTF
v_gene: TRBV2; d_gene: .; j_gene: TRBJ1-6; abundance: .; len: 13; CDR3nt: TGTGCCAGCAGGACCAGTCTTCAGTCACCCCTCCACTTT; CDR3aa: CASRTSLQSPLHF
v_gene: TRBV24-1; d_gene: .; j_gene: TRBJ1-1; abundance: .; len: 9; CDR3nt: TGTGCCTTGAACACTGAAGCTTTCTTT; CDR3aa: CALNTEAFF
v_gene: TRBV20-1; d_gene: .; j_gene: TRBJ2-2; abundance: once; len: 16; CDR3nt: TGCAGTGCTAGGATAGATGGCCGCCAAGCCACCGGGGAGCTGTTTTTT; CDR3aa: CSARIDGRQATGELFF
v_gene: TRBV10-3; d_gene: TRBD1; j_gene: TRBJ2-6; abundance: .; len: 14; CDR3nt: TGTGCCATCAGTGAGACCGGGACAGCTAACGTCCTGACTTTC; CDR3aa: CAISETGTANVLTF
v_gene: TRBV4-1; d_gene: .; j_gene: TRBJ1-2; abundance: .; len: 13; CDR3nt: TGCGCCAGCAGCGGGGGGGCGTACTATGGCTACACCTTC; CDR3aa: CASSGGAYYGYTF
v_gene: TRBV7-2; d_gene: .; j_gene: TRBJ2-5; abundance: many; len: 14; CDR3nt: TGTGCCAGCAGCCAAGCCCGGGCGCAAGAGACCCAGTACTTC; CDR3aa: CASSQARAQETQYF
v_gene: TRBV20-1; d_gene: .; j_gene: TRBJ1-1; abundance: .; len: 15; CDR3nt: TGCAGTGTTCCGGGACACCAGACGAGGAACACTGAAGCTTTCTTT; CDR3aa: CSVPGHQTRNTEAFF
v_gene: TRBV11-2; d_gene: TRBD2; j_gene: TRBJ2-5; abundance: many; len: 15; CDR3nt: TGTGCCAGCAGCTTAGGCGGGGGGGCCATGAAGACCCAGTACTTC; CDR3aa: CASSLGGGAMKTQYF
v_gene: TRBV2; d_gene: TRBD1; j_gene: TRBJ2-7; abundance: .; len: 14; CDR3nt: TGTGCCAGCAGTGCTCGGACAGGGGACTACGAGCAGTACTTC; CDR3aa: CASSARTGDYEQYF
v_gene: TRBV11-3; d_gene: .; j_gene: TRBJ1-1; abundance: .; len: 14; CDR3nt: TGTGCCAGCAGCGCAGGACATTCGGGCACTGAAGCTTTCTTT; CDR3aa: CASSAGHSGTEAFF
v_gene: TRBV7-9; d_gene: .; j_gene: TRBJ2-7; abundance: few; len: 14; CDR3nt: TGTGCCAGCAGCTCCCCTTCGGGGTCCTACGAGCAGTACTTC; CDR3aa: CASSSPSGSYEQYF
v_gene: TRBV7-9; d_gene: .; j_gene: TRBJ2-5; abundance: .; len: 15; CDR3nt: TGTGCCAGCAGCTCAGAGCGGGTTTTACAAGAGACCCAGTACTTC; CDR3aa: CASSSERVLQETQYF